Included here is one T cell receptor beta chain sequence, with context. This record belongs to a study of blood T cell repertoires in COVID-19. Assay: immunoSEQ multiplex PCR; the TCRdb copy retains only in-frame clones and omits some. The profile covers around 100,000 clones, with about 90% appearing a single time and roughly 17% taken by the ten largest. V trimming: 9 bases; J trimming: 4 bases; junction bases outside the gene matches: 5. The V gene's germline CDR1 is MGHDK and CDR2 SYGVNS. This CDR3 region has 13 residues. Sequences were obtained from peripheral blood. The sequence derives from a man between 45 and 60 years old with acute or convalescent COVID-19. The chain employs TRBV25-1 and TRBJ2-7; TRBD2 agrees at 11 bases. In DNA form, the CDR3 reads TGTGCCAGAACTAGCGGGGGTTCTTACGAGCAGTACTTC. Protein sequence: CARTSGGSYEQYF.